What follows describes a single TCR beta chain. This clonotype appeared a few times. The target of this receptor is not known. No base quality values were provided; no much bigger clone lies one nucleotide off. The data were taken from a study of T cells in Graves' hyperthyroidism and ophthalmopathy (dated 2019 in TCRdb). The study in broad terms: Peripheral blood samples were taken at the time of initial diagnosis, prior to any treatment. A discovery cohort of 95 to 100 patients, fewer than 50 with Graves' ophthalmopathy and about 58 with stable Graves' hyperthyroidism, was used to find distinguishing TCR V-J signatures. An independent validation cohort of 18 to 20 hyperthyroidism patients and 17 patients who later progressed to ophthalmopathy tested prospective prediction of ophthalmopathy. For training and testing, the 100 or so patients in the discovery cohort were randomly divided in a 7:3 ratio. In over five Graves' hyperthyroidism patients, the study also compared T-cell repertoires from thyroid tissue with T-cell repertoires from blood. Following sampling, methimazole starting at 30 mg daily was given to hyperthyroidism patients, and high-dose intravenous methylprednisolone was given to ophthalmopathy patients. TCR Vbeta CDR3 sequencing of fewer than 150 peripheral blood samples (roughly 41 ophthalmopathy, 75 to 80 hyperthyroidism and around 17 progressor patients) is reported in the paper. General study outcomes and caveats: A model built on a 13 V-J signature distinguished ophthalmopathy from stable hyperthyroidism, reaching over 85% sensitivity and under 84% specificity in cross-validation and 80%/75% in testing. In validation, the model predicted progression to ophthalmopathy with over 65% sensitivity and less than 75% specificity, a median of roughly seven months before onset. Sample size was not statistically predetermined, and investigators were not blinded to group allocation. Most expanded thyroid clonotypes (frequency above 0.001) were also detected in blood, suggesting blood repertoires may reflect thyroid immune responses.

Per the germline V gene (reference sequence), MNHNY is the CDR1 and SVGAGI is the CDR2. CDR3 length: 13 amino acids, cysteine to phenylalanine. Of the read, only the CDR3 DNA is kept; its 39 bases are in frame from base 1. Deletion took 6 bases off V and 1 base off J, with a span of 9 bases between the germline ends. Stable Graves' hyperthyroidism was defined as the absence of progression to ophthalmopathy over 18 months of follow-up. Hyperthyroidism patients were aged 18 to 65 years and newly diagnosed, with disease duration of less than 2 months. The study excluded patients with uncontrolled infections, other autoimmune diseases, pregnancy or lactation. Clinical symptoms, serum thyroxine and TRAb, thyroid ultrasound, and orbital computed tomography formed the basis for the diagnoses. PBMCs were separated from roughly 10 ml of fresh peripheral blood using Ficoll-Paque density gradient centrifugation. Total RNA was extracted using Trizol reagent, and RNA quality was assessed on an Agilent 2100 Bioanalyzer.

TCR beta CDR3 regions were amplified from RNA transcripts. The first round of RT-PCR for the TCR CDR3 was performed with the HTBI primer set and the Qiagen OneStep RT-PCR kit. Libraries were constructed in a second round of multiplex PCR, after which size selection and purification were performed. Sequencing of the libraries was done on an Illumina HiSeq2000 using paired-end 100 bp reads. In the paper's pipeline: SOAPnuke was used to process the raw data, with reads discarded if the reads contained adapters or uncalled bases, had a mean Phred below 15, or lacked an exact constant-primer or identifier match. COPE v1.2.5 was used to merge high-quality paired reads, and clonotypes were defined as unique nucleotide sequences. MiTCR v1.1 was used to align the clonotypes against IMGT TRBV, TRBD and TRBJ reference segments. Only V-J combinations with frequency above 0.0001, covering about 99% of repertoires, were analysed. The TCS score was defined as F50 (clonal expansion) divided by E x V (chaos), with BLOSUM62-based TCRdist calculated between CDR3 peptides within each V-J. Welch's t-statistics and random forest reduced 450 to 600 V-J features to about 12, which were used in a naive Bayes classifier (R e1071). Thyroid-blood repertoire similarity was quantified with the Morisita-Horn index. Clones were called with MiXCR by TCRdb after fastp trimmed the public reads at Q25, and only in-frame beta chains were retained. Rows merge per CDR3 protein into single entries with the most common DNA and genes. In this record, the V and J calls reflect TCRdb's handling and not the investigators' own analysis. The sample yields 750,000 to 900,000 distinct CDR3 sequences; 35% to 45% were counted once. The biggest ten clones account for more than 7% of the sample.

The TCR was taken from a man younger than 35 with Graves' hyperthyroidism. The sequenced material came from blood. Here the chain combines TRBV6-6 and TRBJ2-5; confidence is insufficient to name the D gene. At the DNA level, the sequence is TGTGCCAGCAGGAGAGTGGGCCAAGAGACCCAGTACTTC. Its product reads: CASRRVGQETQYF.